A selection of T cell receptor beta chains follows, all from one sample in a study of T cells in localized non-small cell lung cancer. Produced via immunoSEQ multiplex PCR; TCRdb's table is partial and in-frame only. The table includes over 25,000 clones, about 90% detected once. Sequenced material: PBMCs, taken before any cancer treatment. Receptors originate from a man between 40 and 70 years old with stage II lung adenocarcinoma. Both conserved end residues are part of each CDR3. The order of the fields is J gene, V gene, D gene, clone size, CDR3 DNA, CDR3 protein. The D gene is left open where the match is weak. Only some rows state a clone size, as once, few, many or a class for expanded clones.

>TRBJ1-5|TRBV9|.|.
TGTGCCAGCAGCGCGGGGGGGCGTTGGGATCAGCCCCAGCATTTT
CASSAGGRWDQPQHF
>TRBJ1-1|TRBV10-3|.|.
TGTGCCATCAGGGAGGACACTGAAGCTTTCTTT
CAIREDTEAFF
>TRBJ2-3|TRBV5-5|.|.
TGTGCCAGCAGCTCGCCGGGAGAGACAGATACGCAGTATTTT
CASSSPGETDTQYF
>TRBJ1-3|TRBV6-5|.|.
TGTGCCAGCAGCGGCTCTGGAAACACCATATATTTT
CASSGSGNTIYF
>TRBJ2-7|TRBV9|TRBD1|.
TGTGCCAGCAGCGTACAGGGGGTTGGCGAGCAGTACTTC
CASSVQGVGEQYF
>TRBJ1-5|TRBV5-1|.|.
TGCGCCAGCAGCCCCTCGGGGGGCAATCAGCCCCAGCATTTT
CASSPSGGNQPQHF
>TRBJ2-4|TRBV7-9|.|.
TGTGCCAGCAGCTCCCCCGAACACATTCAGTACTTC
CASSSPEHIQYF
>TRBJ2-1|TRBV10-3|TRBD2|.
TGTGCCATCCGGGAGCGGGGCGCCTACAATGAGCAGTTCTTC
CAIRERGAYNEQFF
>TRBJ2-7|TRBV6-6|.|.
TGTGCCAGCAGTTACTCGTCCGAGCAGTACTTC
CASSYSSEQYF
>TRBJ1-5|TRBV15|.|.
TGTGCCACCAGCAGAGACAGTTATAGCAATCAGCCCCAGCATTTT
CATSRDSYSNQPQHF
>TRBJ2-1|TRBV9|.|.
TGTGCCAGCAGCGTAGAGACCAGCGGAGCTTACAATGAGCAGTTCTTC
CASSVETSGAYNEQFF
>TRBJ2-7|TRBV27|TRBD1|.
TGTGCCAGCAGCTCAGGGGCAGGGGGCTACGAGCAGTACTTC
CASSSGAGGYEQYF
>TRBJ1-1|TRBV7-3|.|.
TGTGCCAGCAGCCCCGAGAACACTGAAGCTTTCTTT
CASSPENTEAFF
>TRBJ2-7|TRBV11-2|TRBD1|few
TGTGCCAGCAGCCCAACGGACAGGGCCTCCTACGAGCAGTACTTC
CASSPTDRASYEQYF
>TRBJ2-5|TRBV15|TRBD1|.
TGTGCCACCAGCAGAGATCCCCCCAGGGGGCAAGGAGAGACCCAGTACTTC
CATSRDPPRGQGETQYF
>TRBJ2-5|TRBV18|TRBD2|few
TGTGCCAGCTCCTCGGGACTAGCGGGAGGAGAGACCCAGTACTTC
CASSSGLAGGETQYF
>TRBJ2-5|TRBV5-4|.|.
TGTGCCAGCAGCCTTAACAACCAAGAGACCCAGTACTTC
CASSLNNQETQYF
>TRBJ1-1|TRBV29-1|.|.
TGCAGCGTTGCCGGGACGGTGAACACTGAAGCTTTCTTT
CSVAGTVNTEAFF
>TRBJ2-5|TRBV28|.|medium-sized
TGTGCCAGCAGGGGGCCTTCTGTAGAGACCCAGTACTTC
CASRGPSVETQYF
>TRBJ2-1|TRBV27|.|few
TGTGCCACCGGAGGGGATGAGGACGGCCTCTACAATGAGCAGTTCTTC
CATGGDEDGLYNEQFF
>TRBJ1-2|TRBV9|.|once
TGTGCCAGCAGCCCGGTTGGGTTGGGCGGCTACACCTTC
CASSPVGLGGYTF
>TRBJ2-1|TRBV7-6|.|.
TGTGCCAGCAGCTTAGGGAGGGCCGCGGCAAATGAGCAGTTCTTC
CASSLGRAAANEQFF
>TRBJ2-2|TRBV11-2|TRBD2|.
TGTGCCAGCACCCTAGGCCCTAGCGGTAACACCGGGGAGCTGTTTTTT
CASTLGPSGNTGELFF
>TRBJ1-1|TRBV5-6|TRBD1|.
TGTGCCAGCAGCTTTAAGGGGGCTAGCACTGAAGCTTTCTTT
CASSFKGASTEAFF
>TRBJ2-6|TRBV15|TRBD1|few
TGTGCCACCAGCGCCCTACAGGGGGCTGGGGCCAACGTCCTGACTTTC
CATSALQGAGANVLTF
>TRBJ2-3|TRBV10-1|.|.
TGCGCCAGCAGTGAGTGGGGTTCAGATACGCAGTATTTT
CASSEWGSDTQYF
>TRBJ2-1|TRBV11-2|TRBD1|few
TGTGCCAGCAGCTTTGTCGGACAGGGACACAATGAGCAGTTCTTC
CASSFVGQGHNEQFF
>TRBJ2-1|TRBV5-4|.|.
TGTGCCAGCAGCTTGGGCCTTAACAATGAGCAGTTCTTC
CASSLGLNNEQFF
>TRBJ2-3|TRBV5-5|.|.
TGTGCCAGCAGCTTGGGGTGGGCAGATACGCAGTATTTT
CASSLGWADTQYF
>TRBJ2-1|TRBV7-9|TRBD2|.
TGTGCCAGCAGCTTAACCGGGAGGGACAATGAGCAGTTCTTC
CASSLTGRDNEQFF
>TRBJ1-1|TRBV19|.|once
TGTGCCAGTATCGACAGAATGAACACTGAAGCTTTCTTT
CASIDRMNTEAFF
>TRBJ2-1|TRBV2|.|once
TGTGCCAGCTCTCTAGGTTCCAACAATGAGCAGTTCTTC
CASSLGSNNEQFF
>TRBJ2-5|TRBV5-1|TRBD2|few
TGCGCCAGCAGCTTCGAGGCGGGAGGGGGACAGACCCAGTACTTC
CASSFEAGGGQTQYF
>TRBJ2-3|TRBV7-8|.|.
TGTGCCAGCAGCTTAGATGGAGCCGCCACAGATACGCAGTATTTT
CASSLDGAATDTQYF
>TRBJ2-6|TRBV5-6|.|.
TGTGCCAGCAGCCCCTCCTCTGGGGCCAACGTCCTGACTTTC
CASSPSSGANVLTF
>TRBJ1-2|TRBV28|.|once
TGTGCCAGCAGTTTAGCTGACTATGGCTACACCTTC
CASSLADYGYTF
>TRBJ2-1|TRBV27|TRBD1|.
TGTGCCAGCAGTTTTTTTGGGGACAGAGTACAGGATGAGCAGTTCTTC
CASSFFGDRVQDEQFF
>TRBJ2-7|TRBV27|.|once
TGTGCCAGCAGTACCACCAGGGGAGCGGGATTCTCCTACGAGCAGTACTTC
CASSTTRGAGFSYEQYF
>TRBJ2-5|TRBV19|TRBD1|.
TGTGCCAGTAGCTCTACAGGGGGCGCTCAGACCCAGTACTTC
CASSSTGGAQTQYF
>TRBJ2-7|TRBV9|TRBD2|.
TGTGCCAGCAGCTTAGGACTAGCGGACTACGAGCAGTACTTC
CASSLGLADYEQYF
>TRBJ2-7|TRBV7-3|.|.
TGTGCCAGCAGCTTAACTAACCTTCTATCCGGGCTTAGGGGGTCGGACGAGCAGTACTTC
CASSLTNLLSGLRGSDEQYF
>TRBJ2-5|TRBV29-1|.|.
TGCAGCGTTCGGAGCCCTCCAACTACCTGGGAGTACTTC
CSVRSPPTTWEYF
>TRBJ2-3|TRBV11-2|.|.
TGTGCCACTGTCCGGGGGACGGGAAGAGGCACAGATACGCAGTATTTT
CATVRGTGRGTDTQYF
>TRBJ2-6|TRBV6-6|.|.
TGTGCCGGATCCTCTGGGGCCAACGTCCTGACTTTC
CAGSSGANVLTF
>TRBJ2-1|TRBV19|TRBD1|.
TGTGCCAGTAGCGGGACAGGACCTTACAATGAGCAGTTCTTC
CASSGTGPYNEQFF
>TRBJ2-2|TRBV25-1|.|.
TGTGCCAGCAGTGGGCGCGGCAACATTCGCACCGGGGAGCTGTTTTTT
CASSGRGNIRTGELFF
>TRBJ1-5|TRBV19|.|.
TGTGCCAGTAGTACCACGGGGCCAAATCAGCCCCAGCATTTT
CASSTTGPNQPQHF
>TRBJ2-3|TRBV27|TRBD2|.
TGTGCCAGCAGTTTGACTAGCGGGGTCTCCTCAGATACGCAGTATTTT
CASSLTSGVSSDTQYF
>TRBJ2-1|TRBV19|.|.
TGTGCCAGTAGTATAGTTTGGGGGAATCCCTACAATGAGCAGTTCTTC
CASSIVWGNPYNEQFF
>TRBJ1-1|TRBV5-6|.|.
TGTGCCAGCAGGGGGCGTACCGACACTGAAGCTTTCTTT
CASRGRTDTEAFF
>TRBJ2-7|TRBV12-5|TRBD2|.
TGTGCTAGTGGTTTGATAATTAGCGGGACTGGGCGCGAGCAGTACTTC
CASGLIISGTGREQYF
>TRBJ2-3|TRBV6-4|.|.
TGTGCCAGCAGCCCTGCGGGCTCCTCGGCTACGCAGTATTTT
CASSPAGSSATQYF
>TRBJ2-7|TRBV5-1|.|once
TGCGCCAGCAGCTTGCAACCGGGGGAGGAGCAGTACTTC
CASSLQPGEEQYF
>TRBJ2-1|TRBV4-3|TRBD2|.
TGCGCCAGCAGCCATCCCAGCGGGGCGAGCTCCTACAATGAGCAGTTCTTC
CASSHPSGASSYNEQFF
>TRBJ2-7|TRBV27|TRBD1|.
TGTGCCAGCAGTCGCGGGACAGGGGGCTCCTACGAGCAGTACTTC
CASSRGTGGSYEQYF
>TRBJ2-3|TRBV19|TRBD2|.
TGTGCCAGTAGCGCTAGCGGGACCACAGATACGCAGTATTTT
CASSASGTTDTQYF
>TRBJ2-1|TRBV4-2|.|.
TGTGCCAGCAGCCAAGAAGGCCTAGCGTACGACTACAATGAGCAGTTCTTC
CASSQEGLAYDYNEQFF
>TRBJ1-1|TRBV4-3|.|.
TGCGCCAGCAGCCAAGAACCCGGTCCCTACACTGAAGCTTTCTTT
CASSQEPGPYTEAFF